What follows is one T cell receptor (beta chain) and its context. The data are from a study of cytomegalovirus exposure and HLA in healthy donors. The CDR3 consists of 13 residues. The V end was cut by 1 base, the J end by 6 bases, with 7 bases between. Germline V CDR1 and CDR2: SEHNR, FQNEAQ (reference sequence). Amplification used 60 Vbeta primers and 13 Jbeta primers. The protocol was immunoSEQ multiplex PCR, while the TCRdb copy is restricted to in-frame clones and leaves out a portion. The repertoire holds about 160,000 clones, with under 80% as singletons. The chain couples TRBV7-9 to TRBJ2-1; D is ambiguous. This sequence originates from a man in his forties in good health and CMV-seronegative. The sample was PBMCs. The CDR3: CASSLGRSNEQFF. The CDR3 DNA follows: TGTGCCAGCAGCTTAGGAAGGAGCAATGAGCAGTTCTTC.